Within the sample, the clone carrying this T cell receptor (beta chain) is medium-sized. The antigen is not known. Indicated time point: newly diagnosed GD, antithyroid drugs for less than 3 months. The authors made the TCR library using RNA they extracted from PBMCs. Building the TCR beta libraries relied on iRepertoire HTBI primers, and CDR3 regions underwent Arm-PCR. MiXCR, run by TCRdb on the multiplex PCR reads, gives a single entry per CDR3 protein. The top ten clones hold around 11% of a sample with about 220,000 distinct CDR3 sequences, roughly a fifth of them seen once. Germline V gene lookup returns CDR1 SGHAT and CDR2 FQNNGV. The J segment lost 0 bases and the V segment lost 3 bases, leaving 9 bases of the junction unmatched. The CDR3 length is 19 residues. The data were obtained in a study of regulatory T cells in long-lasting Graves disease. Notes on the study in general: When disease was persistent, TRBV28, TRBJ1-2 and TRBJ2-5 were the favored segments.

Separately, the same data were catalogued under a study of T cells in Graves' hyperthyroidism and ophthalmopathy.

The clonotype was recovered from a woman younger than 45 with Graves disease. The sequenced sample was peripheral blood mononuclear cells (PBMCs), obtained at new diagnosis, from a patient treated with antithyroid drugs. This chain joins TRBV11-2 and TRBJ2-1, with TRBD2 matching over 12 bases. CDR3 region: CASSFGLLAGGSSYNEQFF. DNA of the CDR3: TGTGCCAGCAGCTTTGGATTACTAGCGGGGGGATCCTCCTACAATGAGCAGTTCTTC.